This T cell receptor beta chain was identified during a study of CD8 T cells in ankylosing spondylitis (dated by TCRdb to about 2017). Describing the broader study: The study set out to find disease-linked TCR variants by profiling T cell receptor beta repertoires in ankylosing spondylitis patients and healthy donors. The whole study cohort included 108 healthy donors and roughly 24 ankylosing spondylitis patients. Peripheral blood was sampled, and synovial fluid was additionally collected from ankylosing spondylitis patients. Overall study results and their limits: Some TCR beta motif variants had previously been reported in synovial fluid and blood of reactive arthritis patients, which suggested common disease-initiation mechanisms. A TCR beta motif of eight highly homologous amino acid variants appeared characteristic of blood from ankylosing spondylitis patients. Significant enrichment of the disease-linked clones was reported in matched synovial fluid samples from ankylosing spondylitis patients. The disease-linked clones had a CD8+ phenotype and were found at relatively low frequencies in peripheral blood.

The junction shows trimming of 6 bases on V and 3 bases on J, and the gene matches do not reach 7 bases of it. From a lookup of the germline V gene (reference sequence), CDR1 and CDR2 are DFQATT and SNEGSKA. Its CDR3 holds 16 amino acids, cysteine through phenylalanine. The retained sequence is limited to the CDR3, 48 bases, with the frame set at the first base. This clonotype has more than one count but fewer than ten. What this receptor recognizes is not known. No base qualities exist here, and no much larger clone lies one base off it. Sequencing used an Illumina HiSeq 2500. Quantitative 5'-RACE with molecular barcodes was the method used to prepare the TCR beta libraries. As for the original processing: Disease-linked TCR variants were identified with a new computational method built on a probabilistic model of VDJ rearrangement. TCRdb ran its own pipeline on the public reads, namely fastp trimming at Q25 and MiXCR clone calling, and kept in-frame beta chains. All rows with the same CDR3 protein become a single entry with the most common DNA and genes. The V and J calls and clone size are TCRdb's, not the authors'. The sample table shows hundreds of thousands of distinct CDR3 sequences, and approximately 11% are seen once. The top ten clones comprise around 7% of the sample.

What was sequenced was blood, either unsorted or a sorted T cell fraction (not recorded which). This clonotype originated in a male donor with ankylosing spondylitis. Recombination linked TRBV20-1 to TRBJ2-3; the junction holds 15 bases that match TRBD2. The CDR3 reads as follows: CSAGLAGGQVTDTQYF. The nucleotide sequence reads TGCAGTGCAGGACTAGCGGGAGGGCAGGTTACAGATACGCAGTATTTT.